This TCR beta chain was identified during a study of T cell responses to AZD1222 COVID-19 vaccine. TCRdb's table, derived via immunoSEQ multiplex PCR, lists solely in-frame clones and lacks some. Seen here are 80,000 to 100,000 clones, approximately 88% observed once, and the top ten hold 11%. Germline V CDR1 and CDR2: SNHLY, FYNNEI. The V segment lost 5 bases and the J segment 4 bases; nucleotides outside the gene matches: 5. The CDR3 has 14 amino acids. The TCR comes from an adult who received the AZD1222 COVID-19 vaccine. The sequences come from peripheral blood, collected 28 days after the second AZD1222 dose. The chain joins TRBV2 to TRBJ1-1; 9 bases fit TRBD1. CDR3 amino acids: CASSRGQGATEAFF. The CDR3 DNA reads TGTGCCAGCAGTCGGGGACAGGGTGCCACTGAAGCTTTCTTT.